A selection of T cell receptor beta chains follows, all from one sample in a study of CD8+ T cells in alopecia areata. Only in-frame clones appear in the TCRdb table, and some are missing; sequencing was by immunoSEQ multiplex PCR. The table records roughly 170,000 clones, around 60% of them present only once. The sample here was CD8+ T cells sorted from blood, taken at week 24, from a patient treated with tofacitinib. The receptors here all came from a human donor with alopecia areata. The CDR3 runs from the conserved cysteine through the conserved F or W. The D gene is left open where the match is weak. Not all rows give a size; the values are once, few, many and, for expanded clones, a class.

>TRBJ2-5|NA|NA|TRBV7-9
TGTGCCAGCAGCTCCCAGGGGTTCGGGAATCAAGAGACCCAGTACTTC
CASSSQGFGNQETQYF
>TRBJ1-2|few|NA|TRBV27
TGTGCCAGCAGCCTGGGGACTAACTATGGCTACACCTTC
CASSLGTNYGYTF
>TRBJ2-5|few|NA|TRBV5-1
TGCGCCAGCAGAGAAGTCCGACAGCAAGAGACCCAGTACTTC
CASREVRQQETQYF
>TRBJ2-7|few|NA|TRBV7-8
TGTGCCAGCAGCGCAATCTACGAGCAGTACTTC
CASSAIYEQYF
>TRBJ1-5|once|NA|TRBV2
TGTGCCAGCAAGGTCGGGCGAAAGGGCAATCAGCCCCAGCATTTT
CASKVGRKGNQPQHF
>TRBJ2-3|NA|NA|TRBV2
TGTGCCAGCAGTGAACGCCCCGAGGGGGTTTTT
CASSERPEGVF
>TRBJ2-1|NA|TRBD2|TRBV4-1
TGCGCCAGCACCTTAGCGGGGGGGAGGAACAATGAGCAGTTCTTC
CASTLAGGRNNEQFF
>TRBJ2-5|few|NA|TRBV7-8
TGTGCCAGCAGCTTACGCGAGTTCCAAGAGACCCAGTACTTC
CASSLREFQETQYF
>TRBJ2-1|NA|NA|TRBV30
TGTGCCTGGAGTTTTGGGGCATCCTACAATGAGCAGTTCTTC
CAWSFGASYNEQFF
>TRBJ2-3|NA|NA|TRBV7-3
TGTGCCAGCAGCTCGGGTGGCCCGGATACGCAGTATTTT
CASSSGGPDTQYF
>TRBJ2-3|few|NA|TRBV2
TGTGCCAGCAGTGGCCCCGGGACTGAGCTTACAGATACGCAGTATTTT
CASSGPGTELTDTQYF
>TRBJ2-1|few|NA|TRBV23-1
TGCGCCAGCAACCCCCATAGTGAGCAGTTCTTC
CASNPHSEQFF